This T cell receptor (beta chain) was retrieved from a study of CD8 T cells in Susac syndrome. The germline gives CDR1 KGHSH, CDR2 LQKENI. Trimming took 0 bases from V and 6 from J; bases not matched to a gene: 3. This CDR3 is 15 amino acids long. With random hexamers, reverse transcription was performed on roughly 0.5 to 1 ug of RNA. TCRdb analysed the immunoSEQ multiplex PCR reads with MiXCR anew, one entry per CDR3 protein. This sample has about 160,000 distinct CDR3 sequences, with 92% found just once. The material sequenced was CD4+ T cells from PBMCs. This receptor was identified in a human donor in good health. The gene calls are TRBV18 and TRBJ2-7; 12 bases map to TRBD2. The CDR3 region is CASSPPLAGGLEQYF. For the CDR3, the DNA is TGTGCCAGCTCACCACCGCTAGCGGGAGGGCTCGAGCAGTACTTC.